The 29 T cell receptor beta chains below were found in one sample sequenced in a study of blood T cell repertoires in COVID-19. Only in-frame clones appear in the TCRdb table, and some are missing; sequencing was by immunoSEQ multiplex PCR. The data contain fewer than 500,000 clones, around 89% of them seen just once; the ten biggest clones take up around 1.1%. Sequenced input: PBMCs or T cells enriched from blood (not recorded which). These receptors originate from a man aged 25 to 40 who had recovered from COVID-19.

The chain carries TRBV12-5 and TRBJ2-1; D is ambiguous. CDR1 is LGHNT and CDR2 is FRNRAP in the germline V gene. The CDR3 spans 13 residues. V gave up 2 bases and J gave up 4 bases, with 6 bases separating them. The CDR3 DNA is TGTGCTAGTGGTTTGCCCGGGTACAATGAGCAGTTCTTC. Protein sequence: CASGLPGYNEQFF.

The CDR3 nucleotides are TGTGCCAGCAGCCCCGGGACAGGATCCTACGAGCAGTACTTC. Translated, it gives CASSPGTGSYEQYF. The V gene is TRBV4-2, the J gene TRBJ2-7; 8 bases line up with TRBD1. This CDR3 comprises 14 residues. The germline V gene encodes CDR1 LGHNA and CDR2 YNFKEQ. Trimming removed 4 bases from V and 1 base from J; junction bases left unmatched: 3.

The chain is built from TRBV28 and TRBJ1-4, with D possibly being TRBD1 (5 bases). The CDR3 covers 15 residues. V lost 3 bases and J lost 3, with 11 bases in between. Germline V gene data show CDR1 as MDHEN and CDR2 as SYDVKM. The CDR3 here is CASSLSLGPNEKLFF. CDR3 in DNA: TGTGCCAGCAGTTTGAGTCTGGGGCCTAATGAAAAACTGTTTTTT.

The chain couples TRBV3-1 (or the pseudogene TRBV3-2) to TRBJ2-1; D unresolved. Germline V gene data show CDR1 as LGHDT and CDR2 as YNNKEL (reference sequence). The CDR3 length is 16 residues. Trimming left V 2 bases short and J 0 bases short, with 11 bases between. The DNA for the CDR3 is TGTGCCAGCAGCCAATTTGCGGAAAGCTCCTACAATGAGCAGTTCTTC. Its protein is CASSQFAESSYNEQFF.

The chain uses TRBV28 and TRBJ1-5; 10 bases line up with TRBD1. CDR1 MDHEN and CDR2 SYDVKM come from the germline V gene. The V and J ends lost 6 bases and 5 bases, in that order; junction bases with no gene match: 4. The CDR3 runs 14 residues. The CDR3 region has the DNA TGTGCCAGCAGCAGGGACAGGGGACATCAGCCCCAGCATTTT. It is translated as CASSRDRGHQPQHF.

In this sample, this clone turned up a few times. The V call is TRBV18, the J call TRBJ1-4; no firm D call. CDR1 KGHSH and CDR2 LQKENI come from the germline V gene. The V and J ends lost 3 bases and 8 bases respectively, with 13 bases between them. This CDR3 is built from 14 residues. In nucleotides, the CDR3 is TGTGCCAGCTCACCGAACGGGAACCCCGAAAAACTGTTTTTT. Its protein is CASSPNGNPEKLFF.

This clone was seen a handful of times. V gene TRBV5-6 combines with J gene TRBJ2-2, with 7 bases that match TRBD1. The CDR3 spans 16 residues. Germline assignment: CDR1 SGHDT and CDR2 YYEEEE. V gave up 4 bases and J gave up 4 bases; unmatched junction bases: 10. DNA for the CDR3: TGTGCCAGCAGCCTTTCATGGACAGGAGTCACCGGGGAGCTGTTTTTT. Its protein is CASSLSWTGVTGELFF.

DNA for the CDR3: TGTGCCAGCAGCTTAAGGGACAACCAAGAGACCCAGTACTTC. Amino acids: CASSLRDNQETQYF. This sequence joins TRBV11-3 and TRBJ2-5; weak D call: TRBD1 (6 bases). Looked up from germline, CDR1 is SGHNT and CDR2 is YENEEA. The CDR3 is made up of 14 amino acids. V was clipped by 2 bases and J by 0 bases, with 7 bases between them. The full variable domain, its missing parts supplied by reference TRBV11-3 and TRBJ2-5, is EAGVVQSPRYKIIEKKQPVAFWCNPISGHNTLYWYLQNLGQGPELLIRYENEEAVDDSQLPKDRFSAERLKGVDSTLKIQPAELGDSAVYLCASSLRDNQETQYFGPGTRLLVL.

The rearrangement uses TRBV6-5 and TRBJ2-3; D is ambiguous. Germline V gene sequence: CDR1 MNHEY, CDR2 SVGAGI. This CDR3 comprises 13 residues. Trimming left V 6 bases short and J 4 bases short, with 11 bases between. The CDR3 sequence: CASRPDFADTQYF. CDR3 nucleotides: TGTGCCAGCAGGCCCGACTTCGCAGATACGCAGTATTTT.

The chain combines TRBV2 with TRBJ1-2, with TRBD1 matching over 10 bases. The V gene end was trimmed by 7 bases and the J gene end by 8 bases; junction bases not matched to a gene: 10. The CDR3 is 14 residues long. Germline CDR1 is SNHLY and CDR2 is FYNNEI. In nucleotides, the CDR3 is TGTGCCAGCACCCTCGGACAGGGGGTTGGAGGCTACACCTTC. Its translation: CASTLGQGVGGYTF. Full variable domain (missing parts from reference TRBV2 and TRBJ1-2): EPEVTQTPSHQVTQMGQEVILRCVPISNHLYFYWYRQILGQKVEFLVSFYNNEISEKSEIFDDQFSVERPDGSNFTLKIRSTKLEDSAMYFCASTLGQGVGGYTFGSGTRLTVV.

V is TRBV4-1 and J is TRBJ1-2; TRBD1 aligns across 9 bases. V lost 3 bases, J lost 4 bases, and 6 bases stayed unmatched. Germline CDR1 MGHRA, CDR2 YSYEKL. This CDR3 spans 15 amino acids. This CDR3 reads CASSQGTGPGYGYTF. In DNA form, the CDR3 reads TGCGCCAGCAGCCAGGGGACAGGGCCCGGCTATGGCTACACCTTC.

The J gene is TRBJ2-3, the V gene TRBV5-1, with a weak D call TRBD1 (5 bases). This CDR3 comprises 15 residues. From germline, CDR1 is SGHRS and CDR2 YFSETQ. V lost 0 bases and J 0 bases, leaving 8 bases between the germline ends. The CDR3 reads CASSLAGPSTDTQYF. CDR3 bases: TGCGCCAGCAGCTTGGCAGGGCCTAGCACAGATACGCAGTATTTT. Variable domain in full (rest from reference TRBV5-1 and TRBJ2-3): KAGVTQTPRYLIKTRGQQVTLSCSPISGHRSVSWYQQTPGQGLQFLFEYFSETQRNKGNFPGRFSGRQFSNSRSEMNVSTLELGDSALYLCASSLAGPSTDTQYFGPGTRLTVL.

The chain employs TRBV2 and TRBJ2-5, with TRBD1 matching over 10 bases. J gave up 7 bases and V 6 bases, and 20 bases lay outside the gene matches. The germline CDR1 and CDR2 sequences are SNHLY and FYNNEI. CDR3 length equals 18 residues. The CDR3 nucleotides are TGTGCCAGCAGGACCGGGACAGGGGCGTCCAGGGAAGTATGGACCCAGTACTTC. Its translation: CASRTGTGASREVWTQYF. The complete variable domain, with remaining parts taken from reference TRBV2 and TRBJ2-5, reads EPEVTQTPSHQVTQMGQEVILRCVPISNHLYFYWYRQILGQKVEFLVSFYNNEISEKSEIFDDQFSVERPDGSNFTLKIRSTKLEDSAMYFCASRTGTGASREVWTQYFGPGTRLLVL.

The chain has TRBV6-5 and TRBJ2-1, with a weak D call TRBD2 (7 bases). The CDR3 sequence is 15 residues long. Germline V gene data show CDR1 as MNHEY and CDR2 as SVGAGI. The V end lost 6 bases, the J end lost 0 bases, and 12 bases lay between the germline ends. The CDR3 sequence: CASSKGGASYNEQFF. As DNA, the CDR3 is TGTGCCAGCAGCAAAGGGGGGGCCTCCTACAATGAGCAGTTCTTC.

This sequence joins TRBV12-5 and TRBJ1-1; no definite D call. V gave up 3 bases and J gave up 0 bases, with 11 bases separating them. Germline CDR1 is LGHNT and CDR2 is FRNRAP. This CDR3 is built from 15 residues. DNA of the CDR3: TGTGCTAGTGGTTTATCGCCCAGAATGAACACTGAAGCTTTCTTT. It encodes CASGLSPRMNTEAFF.

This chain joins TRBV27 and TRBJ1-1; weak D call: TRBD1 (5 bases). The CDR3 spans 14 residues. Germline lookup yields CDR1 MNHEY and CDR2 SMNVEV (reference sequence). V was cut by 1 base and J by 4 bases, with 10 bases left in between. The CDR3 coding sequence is TGTGCCAGCAGTTTATGGGGGGGGTCCACTGAAGCTTTCTTT. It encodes CASSLWGGSTEAFF.

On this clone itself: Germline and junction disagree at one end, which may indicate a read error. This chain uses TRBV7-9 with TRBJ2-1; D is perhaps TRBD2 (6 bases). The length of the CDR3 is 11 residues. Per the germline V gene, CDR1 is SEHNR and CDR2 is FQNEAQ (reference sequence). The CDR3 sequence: CASSLGRRVVF. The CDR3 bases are TGTGCCAGCAGCTTAGGAAGGAGGGTTGTCTTC.

The CDR3 here is CASSLGDTGTAYNEQFF. For the CDR3, the DNA is TGTGCCAGCAGCTTGGGGGATACCGGGACAGCCTACAATGAGCAGTTCTTC. The V call is TRBV5-4, the J call TRBJ2-1, with 7 bases that match TRBD1. Germline V CDR1 and CDR2: SGHNT, YYREEE (reference sequence). Trimming cost V 0 bases and J 2 bases; bases outside gene matches: 8. There are 17 residues in the CDR3. Using reference TRBV5-4 and TRBJ2-1 for the parts outside the CDR3, the full variable domain is ETGVTQSPTHLIKTRGQQVTLRCSSQSGHNTVSWYQQALGQGPQFIFQYYREEENGRGNFPPRFSGLQFPNYSSELNVNALELDDSALYLCASSLGDTGTAYNEQFFGPGTRLTVL.

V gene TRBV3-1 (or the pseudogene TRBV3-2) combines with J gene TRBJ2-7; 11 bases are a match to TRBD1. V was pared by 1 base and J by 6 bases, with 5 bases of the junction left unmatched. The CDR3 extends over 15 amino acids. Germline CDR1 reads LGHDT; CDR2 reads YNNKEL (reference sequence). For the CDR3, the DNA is TGTGCCAGCAGCCAAGGGGACAGGGGGTCGGGCGAGCAGTACTTC. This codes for CASSQGDRGSGEQYF.

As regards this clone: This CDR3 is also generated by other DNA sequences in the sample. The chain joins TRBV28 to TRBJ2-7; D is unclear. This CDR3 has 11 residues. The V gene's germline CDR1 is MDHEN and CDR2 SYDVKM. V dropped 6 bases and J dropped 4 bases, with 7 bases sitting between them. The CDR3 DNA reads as TGTGCCAGCAGCCTCAGGTACGAGCAGTACTTC. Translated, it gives CASSLRYEQYF.

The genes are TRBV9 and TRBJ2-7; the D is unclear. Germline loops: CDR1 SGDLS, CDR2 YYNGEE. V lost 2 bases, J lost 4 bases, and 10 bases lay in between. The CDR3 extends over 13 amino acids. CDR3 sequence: CASSVGGTYEQYF. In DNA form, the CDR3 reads TGTGCCAGCAGCGTTGGCGGCACTTACGAGCAGTACTTC. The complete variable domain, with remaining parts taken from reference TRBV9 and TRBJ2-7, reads DSGVTQTPKHLITATGQRVTLRCSPRSGDLSVYWYQQSLDQGLQFLIQYYNGEERAKGNILERFSAQQFPDLHSELNLSSLELGDSALYFCASSVGGTYEQYFGPGTRLTVT.

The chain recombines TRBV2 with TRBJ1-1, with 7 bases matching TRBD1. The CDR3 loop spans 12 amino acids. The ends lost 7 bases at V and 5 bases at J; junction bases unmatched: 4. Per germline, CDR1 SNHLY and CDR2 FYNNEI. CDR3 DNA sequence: TGTGCCAGCAAGGCAGGGGGGACTGAAGCTTTCTTT. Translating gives CASKAGGTEAFF.

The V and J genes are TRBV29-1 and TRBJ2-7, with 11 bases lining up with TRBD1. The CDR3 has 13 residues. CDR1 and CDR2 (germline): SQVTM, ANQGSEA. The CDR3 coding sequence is TGCAGTGCCTTGGGGACAGGGGGGTACGAGCAGTACTTC. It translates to CSALGTGGYEQYF.

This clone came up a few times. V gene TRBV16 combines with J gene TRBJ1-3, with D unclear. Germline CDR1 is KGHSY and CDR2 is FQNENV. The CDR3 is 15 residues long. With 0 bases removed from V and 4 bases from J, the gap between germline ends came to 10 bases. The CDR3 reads CASSQSITAGNTIYF. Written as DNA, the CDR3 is TGTGCCAGCAGCCAATCTATAACTGCCGGAAACACCATATATTTT.

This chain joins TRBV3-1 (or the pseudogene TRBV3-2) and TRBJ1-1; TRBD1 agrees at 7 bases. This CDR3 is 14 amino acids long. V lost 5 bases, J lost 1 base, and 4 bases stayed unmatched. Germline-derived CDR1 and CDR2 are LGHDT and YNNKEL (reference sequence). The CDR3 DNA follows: TGTGCCAGCAGCTCACAGGGGCGGAACACTGAAGCTTTCTTT. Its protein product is CASSSQGRNTEAFF.

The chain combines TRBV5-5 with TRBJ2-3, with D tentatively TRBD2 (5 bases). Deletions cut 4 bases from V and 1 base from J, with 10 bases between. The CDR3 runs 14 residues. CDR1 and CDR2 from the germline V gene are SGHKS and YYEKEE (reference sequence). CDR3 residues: CASSPMGGTDTQYF. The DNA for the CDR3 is TGTGCCAGCAGCCCAATGGGAGGCACAGATACGCAGTATTTT.

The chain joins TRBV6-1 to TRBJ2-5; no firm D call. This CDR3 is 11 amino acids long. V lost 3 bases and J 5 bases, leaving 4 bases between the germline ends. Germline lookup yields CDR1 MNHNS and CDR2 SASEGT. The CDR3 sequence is CASSDIETQYF. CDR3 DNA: TGTGCCAGCAGTGACATCGAGACCCAGTACTTC.

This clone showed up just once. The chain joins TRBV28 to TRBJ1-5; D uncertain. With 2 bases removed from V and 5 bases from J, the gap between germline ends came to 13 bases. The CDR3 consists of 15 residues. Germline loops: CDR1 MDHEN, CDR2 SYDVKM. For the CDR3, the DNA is TGTGCCAGCAGTTTAGGCAGTTCTCTCCATCAGCCCCAGCATTTT. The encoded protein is CASSLGSSLHQPQHF.

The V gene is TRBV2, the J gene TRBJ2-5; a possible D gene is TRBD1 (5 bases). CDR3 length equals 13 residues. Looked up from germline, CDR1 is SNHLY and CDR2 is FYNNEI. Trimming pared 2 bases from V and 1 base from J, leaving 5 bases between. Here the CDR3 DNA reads TGTGCCAGCAGTGAACAGGGCCAAGAGACCCAGTACTTC. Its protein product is CASSEQGQETQYF.